Presented here are 15 T cell receptor beta chains from one specimen sequenced in a study of T-cell memory formation after mild COVID-19. TCRdb reprocessed the 5' RACE reads via MiXCR and lists one record per CDR3 protein. The repertoire holds more than 450,000 distinct CDR3 sequences, with approximately 19% as singletons. The material sequenced was PBMCs or a T cell subset sorted from them (not recorded which). These receptors all come from an adult woman who had mild COVID-19 (a few samples of this study predate the infection). Cell type and time point are not known.

This clonotype was seen repeatedly, ten times or more. V and J are TRBV11-2 and TRBJ2-1; 8 bases are a match to TRBD1. Germline CDR1 SGHAT, CDR2 FQNNGV. The CDR3 runs to 17 residues. V dropped 4 bases and J dropped 3; count of bases not matched to a gene: 11. The CDR3, as DNA: TGTGCCAGCAGCTCGGGACTCCAGGGGGCTTTCTACAATGAGCAGTTCTTC. Translation gives CASSSGLQGAFYNEQFF.

This clonotype appeared a few times. The V gene is TRBV29-1, the J gene TRBJ1-1; D remains ambiguous. The ends were cut back, 0 bases at V and 5 bases at J, with 7 bases in the middle. CDR1 is SQVTM and CDR2 is ANQGSEA in the germline V gene. CDR3 length: 12 amino acids. CDR3 in amino acids: CSVEDLRTEAFF. For the CDR3, the DNA is TGCAGCGTTGAAGATCTTAGGACTGAAGCTTTCTTT.

This sequence joins TRBV20-1 and TRBJ2-7; perhaps TRBD2 as D (5 bases). The CDR3 runs to 13 residues. The V end was cut by 3 bases, the J end by 4 bases, with 13 bases between. Germline lookup yields CDR1 DFQATT and CDR2 SNEGSKA (reference sequence). CDR3 DNA sequence: TGCAGTGCTAGTGAAGCGGCGGTTTACGAGCAGTACTTC. This encodes CSASEAAVYEQYF.

The chain couples TRBV6-5 to TRBJ2-7, with 10 bases fitting TRBD2. Trimming took 6 bases from V and 2 from J; bases not matched to a gene: 13. Germline V gene sequence: CDR1 MNHEY, CDR2 SVGAGI. The CDR3 spans 17 residues. The CDR3 DNA is TGTGCCAGCAGCCCATCGGGGCTAGCGGGGGTAACCTACGAGCAGTACTTC. Its translation is CASSPSGLAGVTYEQYF.

This clonotype appeared a few times. The chain employs TRBV5-4 and TRBJ2-1; 11 bases are shared with TRBD2. Trimming removed 4 bases from V and 10 bases from J; junction bases left unmatched: 10. The CDR3 runs 15 residues. Germline V lookup: CDR1 SGHNT, CDR2 YYREEE (reference sequence). This chain's CDR3 is CASSPPTSGNQEQFF. CDR3 DNA sequence: TGTGCCAGCAGCCCACCGACTAGCGGGAACCAGGAGCAGTTCTTC. The full variable domain, in which reference TRBV5-4 and TRBJ2-1 provide the parts outside the CDR3, is ETGVTQSPTHLIKTRGQQVTLRCSSQSGHNTVSWYQQALGQGPQFIFQYYREEENGRGNFPPRFSGLQFPNYSSELNVNALELDDSALYLCASSPPTSGNQEQFFGPGTRLTVL.

This clonotype has at least ten counts. The J gene is TRBJ2-3, the V gene TRBV5-1, with TRBD2 identical over 9 bases. Germline V gene lookup returns CDR1 SGHRS and CDR2 YFSETQ. Germline trimming cut 6 bases from V and 4 bases from J; bases unmatched to any gene: 6. This CDR3 contains 14 residues. The CDR3 sequence: CASTISGSADTQYF. The CDR3 coding sequence is TGCGCCAGCACGATTAGCGGGAGTGCAGATACGCAGTATTTT.

This clonotype showed up just a few times. V and J are TRBV2 and TRBJ2-2, with D tentatively TRBD2 (6 bases). CDR3 size: 14 residues. Germline CDR1 reads SNHLY; CDR2 reads FYNNEI. Trimming left V 8 bases short and J 3 bases short, with 13 bases between. The CDR3 DNA is TGTGCCAGCCGAGGACTAACTGACACCGGGGAGCTGTTTTTT. Its translation is CASRGLTDTGELFF.

This clonotype was picked up many times. The chain combines TRBV5-5 with TRBJ2-3; 8 nucleotides agree with TRBD1. Per the germline V gene, CDR1 is SGHKS and CDR2 is YYEKEE (reference sequence). The CDR3 has 14 residues. V was clipped by 4 bases and J by 3 bases; unmatched bases: 4. CDR3: CASSSRTGTDTQYF. Written as DNA, the CDR3 is TGTGCCAGCAGCAGCAGGACAGGGACAGATACGCAGTATTTT.

The chain joins TRBV7-8 to TRBJ2-2; 10 positions agree with TRBD2. Germline CDR1 reads SGHVS; CDR2 reads FQNEAQ. The CDR3 runs to 17 residues. Trimming at V came to 2 bases and at J to 1 base, leaving 4 bases not matched to a gene. The CDR3 sequence is CASSLLAGEGNTGELFF. DNA of the CDR3: TGTGCCAGCAGCTTACTAGCGGGAGAGGGGAACACCGGGGAGCTGTTTTTT.

V gene TRBV2 combines with J gene TRBJ2-2; 7 positions match TRBD2. J gave up 1 base and V 2 bases, and 4 bases lay outside the gene matches. The CDR3 length is 16 residues. The V gene's germline CDR1 is SNHLY and CDR2 FYNNEI. The CDR3 DNA reads TGTGCCAGCAGTGAAAGGGTAGCGGGGAACACCGGGGAGCTGTTTTTT. Its protein product is CASSERVAGNTGELFF.

This clonotype turned up a few times. This chain uses TRBV24-1 with TRBJ2-1, with D tentatively TRBD1 or TRBD2 (6 bases each). Germline assignment: CDR1 KGHDR and CDR2 SFDVKD. V lost 3 bases, J lost 4 bases, and 12 bases lay in between. CDR3 length equals 15 residues. CDR3 region: CATSDTGGGYNEQFF. CDR3 nucleotides: TGTGCCACCAGTGATACCGGAGGGGGATACAATGAGCAGTTCTTC.

In this sample, this clonotype turned up once. V gene TRBV7-3 combines with J gene TRBJ2-1; D remains ambiguous. V was cut by 1 base and J by 9 bases, with 10 bases left in between. The CDR3 has 13 residues. Germline lookup yields CDR1 SGHTA and CDR2 FQGTGA. The CDR3 sequence is CASSLNLGPEQFF. The DNA for the CDR3 is TGTGCCAGCAGCTTAAACCTCGGGCCTGAGCAGTTCTTC.

V usage is TRBV13 and J usage is TRBJ1-2, with TRBD1 matching 11 bases. V was pared by 4 bases and J by 6 bases, with 7 bases of the junction left unmatched. This CDR3 comprises 15 residues. Germline CDR1 is PRHDT and CDR2 is FYEKMQ (reference sequence). For the CDR3, the DNA is TGTGCCAGCAGCTCCCGGGACAGGGGGTACCATGGCTACACCTTC. Translated, it gives CASSSRDRGYHGYTF.

This rearrangement joins TRBV20-1 to TRBJ2-7; 7 bases line up with TRBD2. Trimming cost V 7 bases and J 0 bases; bases outside gene matches: 9. Germline V lookup: CDR1 DFQATT, CDR2 SNEGSKA (reference sequence). There are 14 residues in the CDR3. This CDR3 is CSVLSGVNSYEQYF. The CDR3 bases are TGCAGTGTTCTGAGCGGGGTCAACTCCTACGAGCAGTACTTC.

The CDR3 nucleotides read TGTGCCAGCAGCTTAGTAGCGGGGGGAGTTGTGTCTAATGAAAAACTGTTTTTT. Amino acids: CASSLVAGGVVSNEKLFF. This chain connects TRBV7-9 to TRBJ1-4, with D possibly being TRBD1 (5 bases). The length of the CDR3 is 18 residues. V was pared by 1 base and J by 3 bases, with 18 bases between. Germline V gives CDR1 SEHNR, CDR2 FQNEAQ (reference sequence).